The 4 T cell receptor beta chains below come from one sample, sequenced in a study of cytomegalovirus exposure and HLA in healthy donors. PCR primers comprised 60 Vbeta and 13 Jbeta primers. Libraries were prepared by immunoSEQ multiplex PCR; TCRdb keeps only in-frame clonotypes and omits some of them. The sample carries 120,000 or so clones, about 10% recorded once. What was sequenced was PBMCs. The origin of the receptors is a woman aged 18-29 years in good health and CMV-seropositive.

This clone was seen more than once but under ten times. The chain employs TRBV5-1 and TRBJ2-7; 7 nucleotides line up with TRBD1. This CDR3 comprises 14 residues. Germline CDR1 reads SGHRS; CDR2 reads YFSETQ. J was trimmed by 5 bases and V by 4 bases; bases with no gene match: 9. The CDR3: CASSPQTGSHEQYF. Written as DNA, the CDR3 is TGCGCCAGCAGCCCGCAGACAGGGAGCCACGAGCAGTACTTC.

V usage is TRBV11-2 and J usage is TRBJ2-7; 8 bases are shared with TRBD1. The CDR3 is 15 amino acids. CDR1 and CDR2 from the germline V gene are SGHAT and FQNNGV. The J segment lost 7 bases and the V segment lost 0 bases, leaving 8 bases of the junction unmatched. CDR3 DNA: TGTGCCAGCAGCTTAGACAGGGGGCAATTAGATGAGCAGTACTTC. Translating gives CASSLDRGQLDEQYF.

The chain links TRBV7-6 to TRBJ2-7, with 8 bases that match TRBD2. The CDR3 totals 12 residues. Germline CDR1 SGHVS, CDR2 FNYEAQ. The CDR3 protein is CAPPGGPYEQYF. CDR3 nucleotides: TGTGCTCCTCCGGGGGGGCCCTACGAGCAGTACTTC.

The DNA of the CDR3 is TGTGCCTGGAGTGGCGAGGCGAGCAATCAGCCCCAGCATTTT. Encoded protein: CAWSGEASNQPQHF. V is TRBV30 and J is TRBJ1-5, with D unclear. The ends were cut back, 1 base at V and 1 base at J, with 8 bases in the middle. Germline V gives CDR1 GTSNPN, CDR2 SVGIG (reference sequence). The CDR3 is 14 residues long.